The 10 T cell receptor beta chains reported below all come from one sample, sequenced in a study of blood T cell repertoires in COVID-19. Method: immunoSEQ multiplex PCR; TCRdb's copy keeps in-frame clones and lacks some. The sample lists approximately 92,000 clones; about 81% were seen once. The sample consisted of peripheral blood. These TCRs come from a man aged 60 to 69 with acute or convalescent COVID-19.

This clone appeared once. A much larger clone lies a single base off, so this may be a read error. The CDR3 sequence is CASSVPSSGNTIYF. In DNA form, the CDR3 reads TGTGCCAGCAGTGTTCCTAGCTCTGGAAACACCATATATTTT. V is TRBV2 and J is TRBJ1-3; D remains ambiguous. The germline gives CDR1 SNHLY, CDR2 FYNNEI. The CDR3 loop spans 14 amino acids. The ends were cut back, 4 bases at V and 0 bases at J, with 7 bases in the middle.

The chain combines TRBV18 with TRBJ1-1, with 8 bases fitting TRBD1. Trimming cost V 3 bases and J 1 base; bases outside gene matches: 4. This CDR3 has 15 amino acids. Germline V gene lookup returns CDR1 KGHSH and CDR2 LQKENI. The CDR3 protein is CASSPGQDSNTEAFF. The CDR3 DNA is TGTGCCAGCTCACCGGGACAGGATTCGAACACTGAAGCTTTCTTT. Full variable domain (missing parts from reference TRBV18 and TRBJ1-1): NAGVMQNPRHLVRRRGQEARLRCSPMKGHSHVYWYRQLPEEGLKFMVYLQKENIIDESGMPKERFSAEFPKEGPSILRIQQVVRGDSAAYFCASSPGQDSNTEAFFGQGTRLTVV.

The chain recombines TRBV2 with TRBJ2-3; 7 bases align to TRBD1. The CDR3 totals 17 residues. Looked up from germline, CDR1 is SNHLY and CDR2 is FYNNEI. V shed 3 bases, J shed 3 bases, and the junction held 12 bases outside the gene matches. The CDR3 region has the DNA TGTGCCAGCAGTGAGGGGACAGAGGTAGAAGTTACAGATACGCAGTATTTT. As protein: CASSEGTEVEVTDTQYF.

This clone was seen only once. The chain links TRBV7-9 to TRBJ1-5; D gene uncertain. Germline loops: CDR1 SEHNR, CDR2 FQNEAQ (reference sequence). The CDR3 runs to 14 residues. V lost 7 bases to trimming and J lost 5 bases, with 15 bases between them. Written as DNA, the CDR3 is TGTGCCAGCACCAATAGCGGCGGTCATCAGCCCCAGCATTTT. Translated, it gives CASTNSGGHQPQHF.

This clone has a handful of counts. The chain employs TRBV13 and TRBJ2-5; 8 bases are a match to TRBD2. V shed 2 bases and J 7 bases; nucleotides not matched to a gene: 12. The CDR3 runs 16 residues. The germline V gene encodes CDR1 PRHDT and CDR2 FYEKMQ (reference sequence). This CDR3 is CASSLTGLAQSGTQYF. The CDR3 nucleotides read TGTGCCAGCAGCTTAACCGGACTAGCCCAGAGTGGGACCCAGTACTTC.

This clone showed up just a few times. This sequence joins TRBV11-2 and TRBJ2-7; 15 positions match TRBD2. The V and J ends lost 2 bases and 2 bases, in that order; junction bases with no gene match: 4. In germline, CDR1 is SGHAT, CDR2 FQNNGV. There are 17 residues in the CDR3. The CDR3: CASSLLGLAGGTYEQYV. The CDR3 nucleotides are TGTGCCAGCAGCTTATTGGGACTAGCGGGAGGCACCTACGAGCAGTACGTC.

In its sample, this clone was seen once. The chain is built from TRBV5-6 and TRBJ2-7; TRBD2 aligns across 13 bases. Losses at the gene ends were 0 bases for V and 5 bases for J; bases not matched to a gene: 2. The CDR3 covers 15 residues. The germline CDR1 and CDR2 sequences are SGHDT and YYEEEE. CDR3: CASSLGTSGSDEQYV. Here the CDR3 DNA reads TGTGCCAGCAGCTTGGGGACTAGCGGGAGCGACGAGCAGTACGTC.

The chain joins TRBV29-1 to TRBJ1-3, with a possible D match to TRBD1 (5 bases). The ends were cut back, 2 bases at V and 4 bases at J, with 12 bases in the middle. CDR3 length: 14 residues. The germline gives CDR1 SQVTM, CDR2 ANQGSEA. This chain's CDR3 is CSVEPGGAGNTIYF. CDR3 DNA sequence: TGCAGCGTTGAACCCGGGGGAGCGGGAAACACCATATATTTT.

The rearrangement uses TRBV19 and TRBJ2-2, with 16 bases aligning to TRBD2. This CDR3 contains 19 residues. Trimming cost V 4 bases and J 6 bases; bases outside gene matches: 11. Germline CDR1 is LNHDA and CDR2 is SQIVND (reference sequence). The CDR3 loop reads CASSTLGLAGGPAPGELFF. CDR3 nucleotide sequence: TGTGCCAGTAGTACACTGGGACTAGCGGGGGGGCCGGCACCCGGGGAGCTGTTTTTT. Filled out from reference TRBV19 and TRBJ2-2, the complete variable domain reads DGGITQSPKYLFRKEGQNVTLSCEQNLNHDAMYWYRQDPGQGLRLIYYSQIVNDFQKGDIAEGYSVSREKKESFPLTVTSAQKNPTAFYLCASSTLGLAGGPAPGELFFGEGSRLTVL.

The CDR3 bases are TGTGCCAGCAGCCAAAGGACTAGCGGAAACAATGAGCAGTTCTTC. Protein: CASSQRTSGNNEQFF. The chain joins TRBV7-2 to TRBJ2-1, with TRBD2 identical over 10 bases. The ends lost 5 bases at V and 5 bases at J; junction bases unmatched: 6. This CDR3 has 15 amino acids. The germline V gene encodes CDR1 SGHTA and CDR2 FQGNSA. Drawing the rest from reference TRBV7-2 and TRBJ2-1, the complete variable domain is GAGVSQSPSNKVTEKGKDVELRCDPISGHTALYWYRQSLGQGLEFLIYFQGNSAPDKSGLPSDRFSAERTGGSVSTLTIQRTQQEDSAVYLCASSQRTSGNNEQFFGPGTRLTVL.